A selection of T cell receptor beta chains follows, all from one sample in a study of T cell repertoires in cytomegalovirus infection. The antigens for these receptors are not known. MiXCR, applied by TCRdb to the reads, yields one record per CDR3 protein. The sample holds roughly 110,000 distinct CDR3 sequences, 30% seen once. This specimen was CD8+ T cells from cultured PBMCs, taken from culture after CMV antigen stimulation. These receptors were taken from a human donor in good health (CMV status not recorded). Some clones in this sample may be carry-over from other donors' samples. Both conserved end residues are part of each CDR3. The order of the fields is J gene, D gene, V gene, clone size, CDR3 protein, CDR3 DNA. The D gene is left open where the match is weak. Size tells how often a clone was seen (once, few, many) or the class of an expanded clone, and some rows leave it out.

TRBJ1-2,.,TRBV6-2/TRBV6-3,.,CASSLSRSANYGYTF,TGTGCCAGCAGCCTGTCTCGGTCAGCCAACTATGGCTACACCTTC
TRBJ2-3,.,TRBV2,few,CASSDVFTDTQYF,TGTGCCAGCAGTGATGTCTTCACAGATACGCAGTATTTT
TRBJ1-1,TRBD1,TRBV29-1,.,CSVDRGNTEAFF,TGCAGCGTGGACAGGGGCAACACTGAAGCTTTCTTT
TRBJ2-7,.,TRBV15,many,CATSRDPPEADTDSYEQYF,TGTGCCACCAGCAGAGATCCCCCAGAGGCGGATACAGACTCCTACGAGCAGTACTTC
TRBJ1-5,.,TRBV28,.,CASRTSFGNQPQHF,TGTGCCAGCAGGACGTCCTTTGGCAATCAGCCCCAGCATTTT
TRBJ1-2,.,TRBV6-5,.,CASSTTPGRVDGYTF,TGTGCCAGCAGTACCACCCCGGGGCGAGTGGATGGCTACACCTTC
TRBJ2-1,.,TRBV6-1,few,CASSEVTVDEQFF,TGTGCCAGCAGTGAAGTGACAGTCGATGAGCAGTTCTTC
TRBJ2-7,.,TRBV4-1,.,CASSQAGVYEQYF,TGCGCCAGCAGCCAAGCAGGGGTCTACGAGCAGTACTTC
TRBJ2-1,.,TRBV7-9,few,CASSLVTRIIGNEQFF,TGTGCCAGCAGCCTCGTTACTAGAATTATTGGCAATGAGCAGTTCTTC
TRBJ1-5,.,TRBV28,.,CASSSIQGRQPQHF,TGTGCCAGCAGTTCGATCCAGGGCCGACAGCCCCAGCATTTT
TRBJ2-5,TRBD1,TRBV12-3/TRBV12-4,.,CASSTTGAEERETQYF,TGTGCCAGCAGTACGACAGGGGCCGAAGAGAGAGAGACCCAGTACTTC
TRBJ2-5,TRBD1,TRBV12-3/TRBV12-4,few,CASSFGPGTEKATQETQYF,TGTGCCAGCAGTTTTGGTCCCGGGACAGAGAAGGCTACACAAGAGACCCAGTACTTC
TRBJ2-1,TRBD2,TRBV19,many,CASSPVPSGGRNEQFF,TGTGCCAGTAGTCCCGTTCCTAGCGGGGGGAGGAATGAGCAGTTCTTC
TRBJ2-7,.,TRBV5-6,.,CASGRAEDYEQYF,TGTGCCAGCGGAAGGGCAGAGGATTACGAGCAGTACTTC
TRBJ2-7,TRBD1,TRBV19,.,CASHDRGRPYEQYF,TGTGCCAGTCACGACAGGGGGCGACCCTACGAGCAGTACTTC
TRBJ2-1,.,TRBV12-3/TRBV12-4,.,CASGLSYNEQFF,TGTGCCAGCGGCCTATCCTACAATGAGCAGTTCTTC
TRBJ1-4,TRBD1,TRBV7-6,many,CASSLTTKGAGATNEKLFF,TGTGCCAGCAGCCTAACCACTAAGGGGGCGGGGGCAACTAATGAAAAACTGTTTTTT
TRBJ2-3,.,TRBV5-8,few,CASSPLGGLQYF,TGTGCCAGCAGCCCGCTGGGGGGCTTGCAGTATTTT
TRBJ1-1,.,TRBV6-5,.,CASSYPGDQAFF,TGTGCCAGCAGTTACCCAGGGGATCAAGCTTTCTTT
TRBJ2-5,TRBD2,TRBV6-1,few,CASSLGLAGVETQYF,TGTGCCAGCAGTTTGGGACTAGCGGGGGTGGAGACCCAGTACTTC
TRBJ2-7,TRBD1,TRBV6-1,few,CASSPRGLTSNEQYF,TGTGCCAGCAGTCCTAGGGGGCTTACCTCCAACGAGCAGTACTTC
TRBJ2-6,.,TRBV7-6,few,CASSLVAGANVLTF,TGTGCCAGCAGCTTAGTAGCTGGGGCCAACGTCCTGACTTTC
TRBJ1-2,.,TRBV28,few,CASSLSVGYGYTF,TGTGCCAGCAGTTTAAGTGTCGGCTATGGCTACACCTTC
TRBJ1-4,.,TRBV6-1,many,CASSVWSLSTTNEKLFF,TGTGCCAGCAGTGTTTGGTCATTGAGTACAACTAATGAAAAACTGTTTTTT
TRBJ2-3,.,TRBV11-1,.,CASSLIGSTDTQYF,TGTGCCAGCAGCTTAATTGGGAGCACAGATACGCAGTATTTT
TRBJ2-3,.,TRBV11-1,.,CASSFKGGRSTDTQYF,TGTGCCAGCAGCTTTAAAGGGGGACGGTCCACAGATACGCAGTATTTT
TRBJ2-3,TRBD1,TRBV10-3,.,CAISEGQGADTQYF,TGTGCCATCAGTGAGGGACAGGGGGCAGATACGCAGTATTTT
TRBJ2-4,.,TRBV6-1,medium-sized,CASSDWGFAKNIQYF,TGTGCCAGCAGTGACTGGGGCTTTGCCAAAAACATTCAGTACTTC